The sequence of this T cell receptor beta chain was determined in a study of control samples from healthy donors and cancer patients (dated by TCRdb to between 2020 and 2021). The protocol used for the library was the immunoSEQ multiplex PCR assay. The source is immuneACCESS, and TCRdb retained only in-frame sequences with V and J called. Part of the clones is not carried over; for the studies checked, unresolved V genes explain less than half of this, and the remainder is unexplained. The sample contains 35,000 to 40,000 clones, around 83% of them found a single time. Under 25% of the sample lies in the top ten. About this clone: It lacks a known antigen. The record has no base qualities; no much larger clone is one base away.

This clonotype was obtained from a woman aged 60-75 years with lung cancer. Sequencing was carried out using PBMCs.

The CDR3: CAWRGWRHGEAFF. The DNA reads TGTGCCTGGAGAGGATGGAGACACGGGGAAGCTTTCTTT. Here the chain combines TRBV30 and TRBJ1-1; too little of a D gene remains to name it. Measured from the cysteine to the phenylalanine, the CDR3 is 13 residues long. The sequence is cut down to CDR3 DNA, 39 bases in frame from base 1. Reading the germline V gene (reference sequence) gives CDR1 GTSNPN and CDR2 SVGIG. Trimming costs V 3 bases and J 8 bases, and their ends lie 16 bases apart.